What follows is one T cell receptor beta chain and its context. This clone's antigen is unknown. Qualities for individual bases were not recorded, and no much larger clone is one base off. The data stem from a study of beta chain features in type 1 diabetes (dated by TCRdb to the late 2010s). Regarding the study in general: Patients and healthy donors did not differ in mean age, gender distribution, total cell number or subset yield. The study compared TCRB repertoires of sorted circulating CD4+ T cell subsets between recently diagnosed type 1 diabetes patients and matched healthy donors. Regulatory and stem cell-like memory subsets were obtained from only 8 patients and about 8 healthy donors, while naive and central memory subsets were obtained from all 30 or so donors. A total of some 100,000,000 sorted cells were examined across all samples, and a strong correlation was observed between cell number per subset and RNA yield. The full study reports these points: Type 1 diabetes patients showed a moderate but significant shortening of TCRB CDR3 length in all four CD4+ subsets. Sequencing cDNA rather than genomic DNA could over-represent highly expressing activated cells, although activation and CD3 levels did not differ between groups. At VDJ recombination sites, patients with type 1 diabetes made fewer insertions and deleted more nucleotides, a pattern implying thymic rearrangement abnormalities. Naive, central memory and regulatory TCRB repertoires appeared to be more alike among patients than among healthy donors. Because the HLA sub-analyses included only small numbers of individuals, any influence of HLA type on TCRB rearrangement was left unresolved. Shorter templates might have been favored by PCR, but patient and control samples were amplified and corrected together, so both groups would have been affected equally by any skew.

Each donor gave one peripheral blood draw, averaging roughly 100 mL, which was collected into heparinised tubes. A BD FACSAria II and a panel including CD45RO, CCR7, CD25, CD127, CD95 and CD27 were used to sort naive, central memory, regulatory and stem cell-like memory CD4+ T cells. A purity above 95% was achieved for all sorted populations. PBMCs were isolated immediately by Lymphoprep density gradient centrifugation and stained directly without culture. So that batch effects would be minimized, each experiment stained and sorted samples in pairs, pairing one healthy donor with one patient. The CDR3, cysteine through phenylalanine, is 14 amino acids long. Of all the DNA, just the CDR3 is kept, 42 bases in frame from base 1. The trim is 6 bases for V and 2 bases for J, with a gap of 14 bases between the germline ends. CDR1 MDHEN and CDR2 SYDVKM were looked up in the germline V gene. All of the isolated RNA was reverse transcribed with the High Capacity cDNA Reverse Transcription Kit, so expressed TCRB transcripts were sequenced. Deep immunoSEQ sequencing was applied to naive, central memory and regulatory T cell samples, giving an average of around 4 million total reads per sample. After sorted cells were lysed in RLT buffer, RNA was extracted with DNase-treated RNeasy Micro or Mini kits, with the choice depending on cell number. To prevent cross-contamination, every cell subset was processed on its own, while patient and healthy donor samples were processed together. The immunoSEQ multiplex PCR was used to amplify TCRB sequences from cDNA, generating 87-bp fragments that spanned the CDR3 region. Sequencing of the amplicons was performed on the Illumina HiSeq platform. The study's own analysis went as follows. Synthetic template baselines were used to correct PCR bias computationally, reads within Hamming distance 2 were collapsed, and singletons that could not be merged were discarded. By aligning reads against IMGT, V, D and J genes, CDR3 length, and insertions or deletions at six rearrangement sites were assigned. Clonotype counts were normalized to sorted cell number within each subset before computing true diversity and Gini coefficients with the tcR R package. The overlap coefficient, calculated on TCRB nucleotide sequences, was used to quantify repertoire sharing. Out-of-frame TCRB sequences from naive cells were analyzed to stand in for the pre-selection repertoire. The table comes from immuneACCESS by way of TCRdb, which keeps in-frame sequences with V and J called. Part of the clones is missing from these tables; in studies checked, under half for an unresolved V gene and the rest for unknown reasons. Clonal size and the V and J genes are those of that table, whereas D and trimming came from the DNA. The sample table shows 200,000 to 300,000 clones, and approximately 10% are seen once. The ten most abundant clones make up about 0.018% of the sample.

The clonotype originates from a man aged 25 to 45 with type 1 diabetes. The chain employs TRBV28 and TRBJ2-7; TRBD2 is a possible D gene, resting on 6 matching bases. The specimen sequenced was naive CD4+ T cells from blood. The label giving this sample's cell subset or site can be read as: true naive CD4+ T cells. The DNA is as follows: TGTGCCAGCAGGACCCCTGGGACTGCCTACGAGCAGTACTTC. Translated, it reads CASRTPGTAYEQYF.